A selection of T cell receptor beta chains follows, all from one sample in a study of T cells in Graves' hyperthyroidism and ophthalmopathy. Via MiXCR, TCRdb re-called the multiplex PCR reads, giving one row per CDR3 protein. This table holds 600,000 to 900,000 distinct CDR3 sequences, about a sixth found once. The sample taken for sequencing was blood. The receptor source for this set is a man aged 18 to 35 with Graves' hyperthyroidism. Both conserved end residues are trimmed from each CDR3. The D gene is left open where the match is weak.

j_call d_call v_call cdr3_aa
TRBJ2-7 TRBD1 TRBV30 ACRGTGGYEQY
TRBJ2-3 TRBD2 TRBV4-2 ASSQDGPPGGGTDTQY
TRBJ1-2 TRBD1 TRBV4-1 ASSSHDRVGGYT
TRBJ2-6 NA TRBV3-1 ASSQNPGGDSGANVLT
TRBJ2-1 NA TRBV6-2/TRBV6-3 ASSYSKTTHEF
TRBJ1-2 NA TRBV10-3 AISEGPNYGYT
TRBJ2-3 NA TRBV5-5 ASSLGRFADTQY
TRBJ1-1 TRBD1 TRBV19 ASSAFGTVNTEAF
TRBJ1-2 NA TRBV2 ASSEGFGYT
TRBJ2-5 NA TRBV19 ASSSEGWETQY
TRBJ1-1 NA TRBV18 ASARNAGNTEAF
TRBJ1-2 NA TRBV5-8 ASSLVSGYGYT
TRBJ2-7 NA TRBV20-1 SAIDRILGVYEQY
TRBJ1-4 TRBD1 TRBV6-1 ASRTLPSTGQSEKLF
TRBJ2-7 NA TRBV19 ASSSRGVLYEQY
TRBJ2-5 TRBD2 TRBV27 ASSSPGLGETQY
TRBJ1-1 NA TRBV19 ASSISGALNTEAF
TRBJ2-5 TRBD1 TRBV6-2/TRBV6-3 ASSYAGQGLGETQY
TRBJ1-2 TRBD1 TRBV28 ASSLGAGGYYGYT
TRBJ1-5 TRBD1 TRBV4-3 ASSQGQGFNQPQH
TRBJ2-3 NA TRBV7-8 ASSLVGDTQY
TRBJ2-7 NA TRBV28 ASSFSVSYEQY
TRBJ2-3 TRBD2 TRBV20-1 SASLSGASGRSDTQY
TRBJ2-6 NA TRBV28 ASSGPGAGANVLT
TRBJ2-7 NA TRBV12-3/TRBV12-4 ASSSAPYVKQY
TRBJ1-3 TRBD1 TRBV20-1 SARDRTGGGNTIY
TRBJ2-7 TRBD2 TRBV12-3/TRBV12-4 ASKASGRLDGDYEQY
TRBJ2-3 NA TRBV4-1 ASSQDTGTDTQY
TRBJ2-7 TRBD1 TRBV18 ASSPGTGNGEQY
TRBJ2-3 NA TRBV19 ASSMSRTRGDTQY
TRBJ2-5 TRBD2 TRBV20-1 SARLAAQETQY
TRBJ2-2 TRBD2 TRBV28 ASSLAVNTGELF
TRBJ2-5 NA TRBV11-2 ASRPRAQRERETQY
TRBJ2-7 TRBD1 TRBV20-1 SAPWTGDEQY
TRBJ1-6 NA TRBV4-1 ASSPTGAGNSPLH
TRBJ1-4 TRBD1 TRBV2 ASTRGGTANEKLF
TRBJ2-7 NA TRBV12-3/TRBV12-4 ASSLAPYEQY
TRBJ2-7 TRBD2 TRBV27 ASSRLAGEQY
TRBJ2-1 NA TRBV15 ATSSGGTVNEQF
TRBJ2-5 NA TRBV28 ASHSPGQDRKTQY
TRBJ1-2 TRBD1 TRBV12-3/TRBV12-4 ASTRDSDGYT
TRBJ1-6 NA TRBV9 ASSVEKGGRDSPLH
TRBJ2-3 TRBD2 TRBV4-2 ASSVEPGLAGADTQY
TRBJ2-2 NA TRBV20-1 SARKGGPNTGELF
TRBJ1-2 TRBD1 TRBV7-9 ASSRTGGQANYGYT
TRBJ2-2 NA TRBV12-5 ASGLPTDSRTGELF
TRBJ1-1 NA TRBV7-8 ASSKVGTEAF
TRBJ2-1 TRBD2 TRBV6-1 ASSEKPTSGRVNEQF
TRBJ2-7 TRBD2 TRBV7-9 ASRGSGRVGDEQY
TRBJ2-7 NA TRBV15 ATSTGSDGVFYEQY